This TCR beta chain was recorded in a study of blood T cell repertoires in COVID-19. Background on the study: The samples span acute and convalescent COVID-19 from the United States, Italy and Spain.

The J segment lost 4 bases and the V segment lost 2 bases, leaving 6 bases of the junction unmatched. The CDR3 runs to 15 residues. CDR1 is SGHDT and CDR2 is YYEEEE in the germline V gene. The protocol was immunoSEQ multiplex PCR, while the TCRdb copy is restricted to in-frame clones and leaves out a portion. Counted here are roughly 70,000 clones, roughly 87% occurring once; the ten biggest clones make up roughly 8.8%. The sequencing input was peripheral blood. The chain combines TRBV5-6 with TRBJ1-1, with TRBD1 matching over 9 bases. This receptor was identified in a man older than 75 with acute or convalescent COVID-19. CDR3 sequence (DNA): TGTGCCAGCAGCTTCGGGACAGGGTTCAGCACTGAAGCTTTCTTT. This sequence encodes CASSFGTGFSTEAFF.